Each of the 29 T cell receptor beta chains below was sequenced from the same sample in a study of early T cells in non-severe SARS-CoV-2 infection. TCRdb analysed the 5' RACE reads with MiXCR anew, one entry per CDR3 protein. Of roughly 61,000 distinct CDR3 sequences listed, roughly a tenth are singletons. Specimen: whole blood. The receptors shown here come from an adult who was a healthcare worker with PCR-confirmed SARS-CoV-2 infection or an uninfected control (not recorded which).

This clonotype was picked up a small number of times. The genes are TRBV6-5 and TRBJ2-7; D assignment may be TRBD1 or TRBD2 (5 bases each). This CDR3 region has 14 residues. CDR1 and CDR2 from the germline V gene are MNHEY and SVGAGI. V gave up 5 bases and J gave up 5 bases, with 16 bases separating them. The CDR3 reads CASSPAGTPHEQYF. The CDR3 DNA reads as TGTGCCAGCAGTCCGGCCGGGACGCCGCACGAGCAGTACTTC.

The rearrangement uses TRBV18 and TRBJ2-7; 9 bases are a match to TRBD1. The germline CDR1 and CDR2 sequences are KGHSH and LQKENI. There are 15 residues in the CDR3. The V and J ends lost 3 bases and 5 bases, in that order; junction bases with no gene match: 8. The CDR3 protein is CASSPNPGQGHEQYF. DNA for the CDR3: TGTGCCAGCTCACCCAATCCGGGACAGGGCCACGAGCAGTACTTC.

This clonotype has at least ten counts. The V gene is TRBV19, the J gene TRBJ2-7, with TRBD2 identical over 8 bases. The CDR3 runs to 16 residues. V was clipped by 1 base and J by 6 bases; unmatched bases: 11. Germline CDR1 LNHDA, CDR2 SQIVND (reference sequence). The CDR3 loop reads CASSIVLGAGAAEQYF. The CDR3 DNA follows: TGTGCCAGTAGTATAGTATTGGGAGCGGGAGCCGCCGAGCAGTACTTC.

Many counts were recorded for this clonotype. V gene TRBV20-1 combines with J gene TRBJ2-1, with D hard to call. Deletions cut 2 bases from V and 0 bases from J, with 8 bases between. CDR1 is DFQATT, CDR2 SNEGSKA, per germline (reference sequence). This CDR3 is built from 14 residues. CDR3 DNA: TGCAGTGCTAGAAAACCGCGCTCCTACAATGAGCAGTTCTTC. Translation: CSARKPRSYNEQFF.

V and J are TRBV19 and TRBJ2-1; TRBD2 matches 8 bases. J was trimmed by 0 bases and V by 10 bases; bases with no gene match: 8. The CDR3 totals 15 residues. Germline values: CDR1 LNHDA, CDR2 SQIVND (reference sequence). In nucleotides, the CDR3 is TGTGCCACCCGGGAGGGGCAGCACTCCTACAATGAGCAGTTCTTC. Protein: CATREGQHSYNEQFF.

This clonotype was found many times. The CDR3 sequence is CASSRGTTNEKLFF. The CDR3 bases are TGTGCCAGCAGTCGGGGGACGACTAATGAAAAACTGTTTTTT. The V and J genes are TRBV27 and TRBJ1-4; D is possibly TRBD1 (5 bases). The CDR3 totals 14 residues. Germline CDR1 reads MNHEY; CDR2 reads SMNVEV (reference sequence). Trimming pared 5 bases from V and 2 bases from J, leaving 9 bases between.

This clonotype was seen only a few times. This chain connects TRBV3-1 to TRBJ2-7, with TRBD2 identical over 14 bases. There are 17 residues in the CDR3. The V and J ends lost 0 bases and 2 bases, in that order; junction bases with no gene match: 3. Germline V gene sequence: CDR1 LGHDT, CDR2 YNNKEL (reference sequence). The CDR3 DNA reads as TGTGCCAGCAGCCAAGATCAGACTAGCGGGAGGGCCTACGAGCAGTACTTC. It is translated as CASSQDQTSGRAYEQYF.

This clonotype was counted many times. This chain joins TRBV12-3 or TRBV12-4 and TRBJ2-5, with a weak D call TRBD2 (6 bases). V was shortened by 3 bases and J by 2 bases, with 16 bases between the two germline ends. The CDR3 is 16 amino acids. CDR3 sequence reads: CASSFGSSAFQETQYF. The CDR3 nucleotides read TGTGCCAGCAGTTTCGGGAGCAGCGCCTTTCAAGAGACCCAGTACTTC.

This clonotype has ten or more counts. J is TRBJ2-3 and V is TRBV11-2; unclear D gene. Germline CDR1 is SGHAT and CDR2 is FQNNGV. The CDR3 covers 14 residues. Trimming cost V 6 bases and J 6 bases, with 16 bases left between them. The DNA of the CDR3 is TGTGCCAGCAGTGACGGCGCGGCCGGGGATACGCAGTATTTT. Translating gives CASSDGAAGDTQYF.

The chain uses TRBV7-8 and TRBJ2-3; 10 positions match TRBD2. Germline values: CDR1 SGHVS, CDR2 FQNEAQ. J was trimmed by 3 bases and V by 2 bases; bases with no gene match: 8. This CDR3 has 17 residues. CDR3 sequence (DNA): TGTGCCAGCAGCTTAAACCCAGCTAGCGGGAGAACAGATACGCAGTATTTT. Encoded protein: CASSLNPASGRTDTQYF.

This clonotype was seen many times. V usage is TRBV20-1 and J usage is TRBJ2-1, with D possibly being TRBD2 (6 bases). The germline CDR1 and CDR2 sequences are DFQATT and SNEGSKA (reference sequence). This CDR3 spans 17 amino acids. V was cut by 0 bases and J by 7 bases, with 22 bases left in between. CDR3 residues: CSARDLLATRDRNEQFF. The CDR3 bases are TGCAGTGCTAGAGACCTGCTAGCGACACGGGATCGTAATGAGCAGTTCTTC.

The chain links TRBV18 to TRBJ1-2; D gene ambiguous. The V end lost 5 bases, the J end lost 6 bases, and 16 bases lay between the germline ends. Germline loops: CDR1 KGHSH, CDR2 LQKENI. The CDR3 has 14 residues. The DNA for the CDR3 is TGTGCCAGCTCAGAAGGGTATTCCTATGATGGCTACACCTTC. Protein: CASSEGYSYDGYTF. The full variable domain, its missing parts supplied by reference TRBV18 and TRBJ1-2, is NAGVMQNPRHLVRRRGQEARLRCSPMKGHSHVYWYRQLPEEGLKFMVYLQKENIIDESGMPKERFSAEFPKEGPSILRIQQVVRGDSAAYFCASSEGYSYDGYTFGSGTRLTVV.

This clonotype occurred many times. The rearrangement joins TRBV6-1 to TRBJ1-4; TRBD1 aligns across 8 bases. Germline assignment: CDR1 MNHNS and CDR2 SASEGT. The CDR3 sequence is 14 residues long. V shed 8 bases, J shed 8 bases, and the junction held 10 bases outside the gene matches. CDR3 nucleotide sequence: TGTGCCAGCTCAAGGACAGGGATTGGAGAAAAACTGTTTTTT. Translating gives CASSRTGIGEKLFF.

The chain is built from TRBV6-2 or TRBV6-3 and TRBJ2-7; no firm D call. The ends were cut back, 7 bases at V and 3 bases at J, with 13 bases in the middle. Germline V lookup: CDR1 MNHEY, CDR2 SVGEGT. The CDR3 covers 13 residues. The CDR3 nucleotides are TGTGCCAGCACGGGCGCGGCATTCTACGAGCAGTACTTC. Encoded protein: CASTGAAFYEQYF.

The V gene is TRBV7-6, the J gene TRBJ2-3; 12 bases fit TRBD1. Trimming removed 4 bases from V and 1 base from J; junction bases left unmatched: 12. The germline gives CDR1 SGHVS, CDR2 FNYEAQ. The CDR3 is 19 amino acids. The CDR3 DNA sequence: TGTGCCAGCAGCTGGTACCGGGACAGGGGGCCCCCTCGCACAGATACGCAGTATTTT. As protein: CASSWYRDRGPPRTDTQYF.

This clonotype came up a few times. This chain connects TRBV6-1 to TRBJ2-1; no reliable D call. Germline V lookup: CDR1 MNHNS, CDR2 SASEGT. The V and J ends lost 0 bases and 10 bases respectively, with 7 bases between them. The length of the CDR3 is 12 residues. CDR3 coding DNA: TGTGCCAGCAGTGAAGCGGTGGGGGAGCAGTTCTTC. It encodes CASSEAVGEQFF.

This clonotype was seen many times. The rearrangement uses TRBV5-6 and TRBJ1-2; weak D call: TRBD1 (6 bases). From germline, CDR1 is SGHDT and CDR2 YYEEEE. This CDR3 region has 14 residues. The V gene lost 4 bases and the J gene lost 3 bases, with 13 bases spanning the gap. The CDR3 sequence: CASSPTRQDYGYTF. CDR3 sequence (DNA): TGTGCCAGCAGCCCAACTCGACAGGACTATGGCTACACCTTC.

This clonotype showed up many times. The V gene is TRBV5-1, the J gene TRBJ2-3; D is perhaps TRBD2 (5 bases). V lost 2 bases, J lost 1 base, and 8 bases lay in between. The length of the CDR3 is 14 residues. Germline lookup yields CDR1 SGHRS and CDR2 YFSETQ. The CDR3 spells CASSFSAGTDTQYF. The CDR3 coding sequence is TGCGCCAGCAGCTTTTCAGCGGGCACAGATACGCAGTATTTT.

This clonotype was detected ten times or more. The chain recombines TRBV20-1 with TRBJ2-7; D is ambiguous. The CDR3 consists of 11 residues. CDR1 and CDR2 (germline): DFQATT, SNEGSKA (reference sequence). The CDR3 sequence is CNAMKGVEQYF. The CDR3 DNA sequence: TGCAATGCAATGAAAGGAGTCGAGCAGTACTTC.

The genes are TRBV4-1 and TRBJ2-7; 8 nucleotides match TRBD1. Germline values: CDR1 MGHRA, CDR2 YSYEKL. The CDR3 loop spans 15 amino acids. V lost 6 bases and J lost 4; bases outside the gene matches: 11. CDR3 DNA sequence: TGCGCCAGCAGTCGTCTATTGACAGGGGATTACGAGCAGTACTTC. It is translated as CASSRLLTGDYEQYF.

The chain has TRBV6-2 or TRBV6-3 and TRBJ2-7; D possibly uses TRBD1 or TRBD2 (5 bases each). Per the germline V gene, CDR1 is MNHEY and CDR2 is SVGEGT. The CDR3 length is 14 residues. Trimming removed 6 bases from V and 2 bases from J, with 14 bases in between. The CDR3, as DNA: TGTGCCAGCAGACCGGGACGGTATCCCTACGAGCAGTACTTC. Its translation is CASRPGRYPYEQYF.

V gene TRBV3-1 combines with J gene TRBJ2-7; D not resolved. CDR3 length: 15 residues. V shed 2 bases and J shed 0 bases, with 11 bases lying between them. Per the germline V gene, CDR1 is LGHDT and CDR2 is YNNKEL (reference sequence). The CDR3 region is CASSQNLGISYEQYF. CDR3 coding DNA: TGTGCCAGCAGCCAAAATCTAGGGATCTCCTACGAGCAGTACTTC.

The CDR3 loop is CASSIPGTATNEKLFF. CDR3 nucleotides: TGTGCCAGTAGTATCCCCGGGACAGCAACTAATGAAAAACTGTTTTTT. The gene calls are TRBV19 and TRBJ1-4, with TRBD1 matching over 7 bases. Germline assignment: CDR1 LNHDA and CDR2 SQIVND (reference sequence). This CDR3 has 16 residues. Trimming at V came to 3 bases and at J to 0 bases, leaving 4 bases not matched to a gene.

The V gene is TRBV9, the J gene TRBJ1-4, with 9 bases matching TRBD1. CDR3 length equals 14 residues. Germline CDR1 SGDLS, CDR2 YYNGEE. V lost 3 bases, J lost 7 bases, and 4 bases stayed unmatched. As DNA, the CDR3 is TGTGCCAGCAGCGCCGGGACAGGGACTGAAAAACTGTTTTTT. Its protein product is CASSAGTGTEKLFF.

This clonotype was seen many times. The chain joins TRBV7-2 to TRBJ2-1, with D perhaps given as TRBD1 or TRBD2 (5 bases each). CDR1 is SGHTA and CDR2 is FQGNSA in the germline V gene. Trimming removed 2 bases from V and 4 bases from J, with 15 bases in between. The CDR3 covers 16 residues. The CDR3 sequence is CASSLYGTSIYNEQFF. As DNA, the CDR3 is TGTGCCAGCAGCTTATACGGGACGAGTATATACAATGAGCAGTTCTTC.

This clonotype was recorded many times. The chain uses TRBV7-2 and TRBJ2-3; 10 bases are a match to TRBD1. Trimming removed 1 base from V and 11 bases from J; junction bases left unmatched: 6. Germline V gene sequence: CDR1 SGHTA, CDR2 FQGNSA. This CDR3 contains 14 residues. Written as DNA, the CDR3 is TGTGCCAGCAGCTTAGAAGGGGACAGGGGTAAGCAGTATTTT. This translates into CASSLEGDRGKQYF.

This clonotype was recorded a few times. J is TRBJ1-1 and V is TRBV9; no definite D call. V lost 0 bases, J lost 3 bases, and 9 bases lay in between. The CDR3 has 14 residues. Germline V gene data show CDR1 as SGDLS and CDR2 as YYNGEE. Here the CDR3 reads CASSVEAAHTEAFF. The CDR3 coding sequence is TGTGCCAGCAGCGTAGAGGCAGCCCACACTGAAGCTTTCTTT.

V is TRBV21-1 and J is TRBJ1-2; TRBD1 is taken as the D call from the table, unchecked against the DNA. TRBV21-1 is designated a pseudogene. The CDR3 has 14 residues. The CDR3, as DNA: TGTGCCAGCAGCCCACGACAGGCTAACTATGGCTACACCTTC. The encoded protein is CASSPRQANYGYTF.

This clonotype was observed at least ten times. The rearrangement uses TRBV16 and TRBJ2-7; D is possibly TRBD1 (5 bases). Per germline, CDR1 KGHSY and CDR2 FQNENV. Trimming cost V 4 bases and J 5 bases, with 18 bases left between them. CDR3 length: 15 residues. CDR3 in amino acids: CASSREGVRVHEQYF. CDR3 nucleotide sequence: TGTGCCAGCAGCCGTGAAGGGGTCAGGGTCCACGAGCAGTACTTC.